This T cell receptor beta chain was captured by sequencing in a study of cytomegalovirus exposure and HLA in healthy donors. Study outcomes and limitations: According to the study, 160 or so TCR beta chains were cytomegalovirus-associated. In a later analysis, donors in an Asian-associated ancestry cluster reportedly had fewer N-insertions in productive TCRs than the cohort mean. Some V segments, TRBV6-2 and TRBV6-3 among them, were indistinguishable and were therefore excluded. Follow-up analysis later connected one missense variant in DCLRE1C with trimming of TCR beta V- and J-genes.

Primers for the PCR totalled 60 Vbeta and 13 Jbeta. Using immunoSEQ multiplex PCR, the repertoire was profiled, and TCRdb retains in-frame clones only, with some absent. The sample holds about 140,000 clones, roughly three fifths seen once. This CDR3 is built from 17 residues. As for this clone: The antigen is undetermined.

Material for sequencing was PBMCs. The chain is built from TRBV21-1 and TRBJ1-1. TRBV21-1 is classified as a pseudogene. The TCR was taken from a male donor in good health and CMV-seronegative. The CDR3 loop reads CASSKEGGSGMNTEAFF. The DNA of the CDR3 is TGTGCCAGCAGCAAAGAGGGCGGGAGCGGGATGAACACTGAAGCTTTCTTT.